Following are 28 T cell receptor beta chains from one sample sequenced in a study of blood T cells in healthy people across ages. For the second PCR, which ran for roughly 6 to 11 cycles, a sample-barcoded 5' primer and a J-beta primer mix were used. TCRdb called the 5' RACE reads again in MiXCR, with one record for every CDR3 protein. The table shows 700,000 or so distinct CDR3 sequences, with 40% to 50% occurring only once. The sample comprised blood. All receptors come from a man at least 80 years old in good health.

Only a few counts were recorded for this clonotype. The genes are TRBV6-2 or TRBV6-3 and TRBJ2-1, with 12 bases fitting TRBD2. Trimming at V came to 6 bases and at J to 15 bases, leaving 6 bases not matched to a gene. The CDR3 runs to 12 residues. Germline CDR1 and CDR2: MNHEY and SVGEGT. The CDR3 bases are TGTGCCAGCAGCTTACTAGCGGGGGGCTTGTTCTTC. It translates to CASSLLAGGLFF.

V is TRBV20-1 and J is TRBJ2-3; D not certain. The CDR3 covers 12 residues. Germline assignment: CDR1 DFQATT and CDR2 SNEGSKA (reference sequence). The CDR3 DNA reads as TGCAGACCTAATAGTGTGGCAGATACGCAGTATTTT. Protein: CRPNSVADTQYF.

This chain joins TRBV10-2 and TRBJ1-1; 7 nucleotides line up with TRBD1. Germline loops: CDR1 WSHSY, CDR2 SAAADI. The CDR3 spans 13 residues. V lost 6 bases, J lost 4 bases, and 5 bases stayed unmatched. The CDR3 DNA is TGCGCCAGCAGAGAACAGGGGACCACTGAAGCTTTCTTT. Residues: CASREQGTTEAFF.

This clonotype was counted ten times or more. The chain couples TRBV6-2 or TRBV6-3 to TRBJ2-7, with D maybe TRBD1 (6 bases). This CDR3 spans 15 amino acids. Trimming took off 5 bases at V and 2 bases at J, with 16 bases between the two ends. Germline values: CDR1 MNHEY, CDR2 SVGEGT. The CDR3, as DNA: TGTGCCAGCAGTACTTTACCGGGACATACCTACGAGCAGTACTTC. Translated: CASSTLPGHTYEQYF.

V and J are TRBV9 and TRBJ2-1; 8 bases match TRBD2. The CDR3 consists of 14 residues. Germline CDR1 is SGDLS and CDR2 is YYNGEE. The junction had 4 bases not matched to a gene; V was cut back by 2 bases and J by 6 bases. The CDR3 protein is CASSVGREGNEQFF. The CDR3 DNA is TGTGCCAGCAGCGTCGGACGGGAGGGCAATGAGCAGTTCTTC.

The rearrangement uses TRBV5-1 and TRBJ2-1; no firm D call. The germline V gene encodes CDR1 SGHRS and CDR2 YFSETQ. V was trimmed by 0 bases and J by 3 bases, leaving 13 bases between them. The CDR3 runs to 16 residues. This chain's CDR3 is CASSLDQATFYNEQFF. The CDR3 DNA is TGCGCCAGCAGCTTGGACCAGGCTACGTTCTACAATGAGCAGTTCTTC. The whole variable domain, filled in from reference TRBV5-1 and TRBJ2-1, reads KAGVTQTPRYLIKTRGQQVTLSCSPISGHRSVSWYQQTPGQGLQFLFEYFSETQRNKGNFPGRFSGRQFSNSRSEMNVSTLELGDSALYLCASSLDQATFYNEQFFGPGTRLTVL.

The V call is TRBV14, the J call TRBJ2-7; D is unclear. The length of the CDR3 is 14 residues. V lost 4 bases, J lost 4 bases, and 14 bases lay in between. CDR1 is SGHDN, CDR2 FVKESK, per germline. The CDR3 is CASSRRPRIYEQYF. In DNA form, the CDR3 reads TGTGCCAGCAGCCGACGCCCCCGGATTTACGAGCAGTACTTC.

This clonotype was detected a few times. CDR3 sequence (DNA): TGTGCCAGCAGCTTAGTAGGGGGTCCGTATGGCTACACCTTC. Translated, it gives CASSLVGGPYGYTF. The J gene is TRBJ1-2, the V gene TRBV7-9, with D possibly TRBD1 on 6 matching bases. The CDR3 has 14 residues. V lost 1 base and J 5 bases, leaving 11 bases between the germline ends. Germline-derived CDR1 and CDR2 are SEHNR and FQNEAQ (reference sequence).

This clonotype has more than one count but fewer than ten. This chain links TRBV5-1 with TRBJ1-2, with D unresolved. The germline V and J ends were trimmed by 4 bases and 7 bases, with 14 bases remaining between them. Germline CDR1 is SGHRS and CDR2 is YFSETQ. This CDR3 is built from 13 residues. Here the CDR3 DNA reads TGCGCCAGCAGCCCAACCGGACTAGGTGGCTACACCTTC. The encoded protein is CASSPTGLGGYTF.

This chain's CDR3 is CASSRQGTANSPLHF. CDR3 sequence (DNA): TGTGCCAGCAGTCGGCAGGGAACGGCGAATTCACCCCTCCACTTT. The chain recombines TRBV6-2 or TRBV6-3 with TRBJ1-6; perhaps TRBD1 as D (5 bases). CDR3 size: 15 residues. Germline CDR1 reads MNHEY; CDR2 reads SVGEGT. Trimming took 5 bases from V and 7 from J, leaving 15 bases between them.

The rearrangement joins TRBV13 to TRBJ2-5, with 7 bases matching TRBD1. Trimming took 7 bases from V and 2 from J; bases not matched to a gene: 10. CDR1 and CDR2 from the germline V gene are PRHDT and FYEKMQ (reference sequence). The CDR3 runs to 15 residues. DNA of the CDR3: TGTGCCAGCACCGGCCGAGGGGGCGGACAAGAGACCCAGTACTTC. It yields the protein CASTGRGGGQETQYF.

V usage is TRBV29-1 and J usage is TRBJ2-1; the D gene could be TRBD1 or TRBD2 (6 bases each). This CDR3 is built from 13 residues. The V gene's germline CDR1 is SQVTM and CDR2 ANQGSEA. V was shortened by 8 bases and J by 7 bases, with 18 bases between the two germline ends. This CDR3 is CSLSRGGRNEQFF. The CDR3, as DNA: TGCAGCTTATCCCGAGGGGGGCGGAATGAGCAGTTCTTC.

This clonotype has more than one count but fewer than ten. The J gene is TRBJ2-5, the V gene TRBV10-3; TRBD1 matches at 10 bases. CDR1 is ENHRY and CDR2 is SYGVKD in the germline V gene. J gave up 2 bases and V 5 bases, and 2 bases lay outside the gene matches. The CDR3 has 14 amino acids. The CDR3 DNA follows: TGTGCCATCAGTCCGGGACAGGGGCAAGAGACCCAGTACTTC. Translating it yields CAISPGQGQETQYF.

The chain is built from TRBV5-1 and TRBJ2-3, with D hard to call. The CDR3 covers 12 residues. Deletions cut 6 bases from V and 3 bases from J, with 8 bases between. Per the germline V gene, CDR1 is SGHRS and CDR2 is YFSETQ. The CDR3 reads CASTAGTDTQYF. CDR3 nucleotides: TGCGCCAGCACGGCAGGTACAGATACGCAGTATTTT. The full variable domain, in which reference TRBV5-1 and TRBJ2-3 provide the parts outside the CDR3, is KAGVTQTPRYLIKTRGQQVTLSCSPISGHRSVSWYQQTPGQGLQFLFEYFSETQRNKGNFPGRFSGRQFSNSRSEMNVSTLELGDSALYLCASTAGTDTQYFGPGTRLTVL.

This clonotype was found a few times. This chain connects TRBV27 to TRBJ1-1, with D unclear. Germline values: CDR1 MNHEY, CDR2 SMNVEV (reference sequence). The CDR3 length is 16 residues. The V gene lost 5 bases and the J gene lost 1 base, with 17 bases spanning the gap. The CDR3 protein is CASSRLYPLQNTEAFF. The CDR3 DNA reads as TGTGCCAGCAGTCGCTTATATCCCCTGCAGAACACTGAAGCTTTCTTT.

Comments on this clonotype: One junction end disagrees with the germline gene, perhaps due to a read error. Written as DNA, the CDR3 is TGTGCTAGTGGCTTGGGACAGGGAACGAGAAGCGGGAGCTCCTACGAGCAGTACTTC. Amino acid sequence: CASGLGQGTRSGSSYEQYF. This chain uses TRBV12-5 with TRBJ2-7; D may be TRBD1 (9 bases). Germline V lookup: CDR1 LGHNT, CDR2 FRNRAP. This CDR3 is 19 amino acids long.

The rearrangement joins TRBV7-2 to TRBJ2-3, with D possibly matching TRBD1 (6 bases). CDR3 length: 17 residues. CDR1 and CDR2 (germline): SGHTA, FQGNSA. V was pared by 5 bases and J by 11 bases, with 29 bases between. The CDR3 region is CASSGYKDRKSYNEQYF. The CDR3 region has the DNA TGTGCCAGCAGCGGCTACAAGGACAGAAAATCCTACAATGAGCAGTATTTT. The full variable domain, in which reference TRBV7-2 and TRBJ2-3 provide the parts outside the CDR3, is GAGVSQSPSNKVTEKGKDVELRCDPISGHTALYWYRQSLGQGLEFLIYFQGNSAPDKSGLPSDRFSAERTGGSVSTLTIQRTQQEDSAVYLCASSGYKDRKSYNEQYFGPGTRLTVL.

This clonotype was seen more than once but under ten times. The chain carries TRBV5-1 and TRBJ2-7; TRBD1 agrees at 7 bases. This CDR3 is built from 17 residues. With V trimmed by 2 bases and J by 2 bases, 13 bases remained unmatched. The germline gives CDR1 SGHRS, CDR2 YFSETQ. The CDR3 here is CASSLLWTGVGTYEQYF. CDR3 DNA sequence: TGCGCCAGCAGCTTACTTTGGACAGGAGTGGGAACCTACGAGCAGTACTTC.

This clonotype has only a few counts. CDR3 nucleotides: TGTGCCACCAGTGACAACTCGGGGTTCACAGATACGCAGTATTTT. Protein product: CATSDNSGFTDTQYF. V usage is TRBV24-1 and J usage is TRBJ2-3, with D perhaps matching TRBD2 (5 bases). Trimming took 4 bases from V and 2 from J, leaving 12 bases between them. The CDR3 spans 15 residues. In germline, CDR1 is KGHDR, CDR2 SFDVKD.

This clonotype was picked up a small number of times. This sequence joins TRBV20-1 and TRBJ2-3, with TRBD2 as a possible D gene (7 bases). CDR3 length equals 17 residues. Germline assignment: CDR1 DFQATT and CDR2 SNEGSKA (reference sequence). V gave up 2 bases and J gave up 0 bases, with 18 bases separating them. The CDR3 protein is CSARPGALGGSTDTQYF. As DNA, the CDR3 is TGCAGTGCTAGACCAGGGGCTCTCGGGGGGAGCACAGATACGCAGTATTTT.

The gene calls are TRBV19 and TRBJ2-4; D gene unclear. Germline lookup yields CDR1 LNHDA and CDR2 SQIVND (reference sequence). CDR3 length equals 14 residues. Trimming pared 3 bases from V and 0 bases from J, leaving 6 bases between. In DNA form, the CDR3 reads TGTGCCAGTAGTATCCGATTAGCCAAAAACATTCAGTACTTC. Its protein product is CASSIRLAKNIQYF.

CDR3 amino acids: CASSDPGRTRDGYTF. CDR3 nucleotides: TGTGCCAGCAGTGACCCCGGGAGGACACGAGATGGCTACACCTTC. The genes are TRBV25-1 and TRBJ1-2; D possibly corresponds to TRBD1 (5 bases). Germline CDR1 reads MGHDK; CDR2 reads SYGVNS. Trimming stripped 3 bases from V and 6 bases from J, with 17 bases between. CDR3 length: 15 residues.

This clonotype came up a few times. This chain links TRBV20-1 with TRBJ2-3; the match to TRBD2 covers 11 bases. Germline CDR1 reads DFQATT; CDR2 reads SNEGSKA (reference sequence). The length of the CDR3 is 15 residues. With 5 bases clipped from V and 2 bases from J, the junction kept 6 bases outside the gene matches. In DNA form, the CDR3 reads TGCAGTGCTGGGCGACTAGCGGGGTTCACAGATACGCAGTATTTT. Protein: CSAGRLAGFTDTQYF.

This rearrangement joins TRBV6-1 to TRBJ2-1; D is perhaps TRBD1 or TRBD2 (5 bases each). This CDR3 comprises 15 residues. V shed 2 bases and J shed 6 bases, with 14 bases lying between them. The V gene's germline CDR1 is MNHNS and CDR2 SASEGT. The CDR3 DNA reads as TGTGCCAGCAGTGAATCGGGATACCAGGGCAATGAGCAGTTCTTC. Its translation is CASSESGYQGNEQFF.

This clonotype was detected ten times or more. CDR3 sequence (DNA): TGTGCCAGCAGCAAACGGGACTCTGGGGCCAACGTCCTGACTTTC. Translation gives CASSKRDSGANVLTF. The chain has TRBV6-5 and TRBJ2-6; D perhaps matches TRBD2 (5 bases). V lost 6 bases and J lost 0, with 9 bases in between. Per germline, CDR1 MNHEY and CDR2 SVGAGI. CDR3 size: 15 residues.

This clonotype was counted ten times or more. V is TRBV29-1 and J is TRBJ2-5; 11 positions match TRBD1. The CDR3 extends over 13 amino acids. The germline CDR1 and CDR2 sequences are SQVTM and ANQGSEA. V lost 7 bases and J lost 4; bases outside the gene matches: 5. The CDR3 reads CSAGTGGGETQYF. CDR3 nucleotides: TGCAGCGCAGGGACAGGGGGGGGAGAGACCCAGTACTTC.

This clonotype was seen a handful of times. At one end, the junction sequence differs from germline, possibly due to a read error. The V and J genes are TRBV5-1 and TRBJ2-7; D call uncertain. The CDR3 covers 11 residues. Germline V lookup: CDR1 SGHRS, CDR2 YFSETQ. The CDR3 loop is CASSFRYEQYF. The CDR3 DNA follows: TGTGCCAGCAGTTTTCGCTACGAGCAGTACTTC.

The rearrangement joins TRBV29-1 to TRBJ1-2; TRBD1 matches at 7 bases. The CDR3 extends over 14 amino acids. Germline lookup yields CDR1 SQVTM and CDR2 ANQGSEA. V gave up 1 base and J gave up 7 bases; unmatched junction bases: 9. The CDR3 sequence is CSVEARDSLGGYTF. CDR3 DNA sequence: TGCAGCGTTGAAGCCCGGGACAGTCTTGGTGGCTACACCTTC.